This T cell receptor (beta chain) originates from a study of beta chain features in type 1 diabetes. Study-wide results and limits: Healthy donors had naive, central memory and Treg TCRB repertoires that appeared less similar than those seen among patients. The analysis here could not establish whether HLA type shapes TCRB rearrangement.

Expressed TCRB transcripts were sequenced after all isolated RNA was converted to cDNA. Generated by immunoSEQ multiplex PCR, the TCRdb table keeps only in-frame clones and is missing some. Among 330,000 or so clones, roughly a fifth were seen once, and the ten largest hold around 0.045%. Points on this clone: Its antigen is not identified.

Trimming cost V 4 bases and J 8 bases, with 12 bases left between them. CDR1 SGHVS and CDR2 FQNEAQ come from the germline V gene. This CDR3 spans 13 amino acids. This TCR derives from a woman under 30 in good health. V gene TRBV7-8 combines with J gene TRBJ2-1; perhaps TRBD1 as D (6 bases). Source material: naive CD4+ T cells from blood. CDR3 sequence (DNA): TGTGCCAGCAGCTCCCGTCCAGGGGATGAGCAGTTCTTC. It specifies CASSSRPGDEQFF.